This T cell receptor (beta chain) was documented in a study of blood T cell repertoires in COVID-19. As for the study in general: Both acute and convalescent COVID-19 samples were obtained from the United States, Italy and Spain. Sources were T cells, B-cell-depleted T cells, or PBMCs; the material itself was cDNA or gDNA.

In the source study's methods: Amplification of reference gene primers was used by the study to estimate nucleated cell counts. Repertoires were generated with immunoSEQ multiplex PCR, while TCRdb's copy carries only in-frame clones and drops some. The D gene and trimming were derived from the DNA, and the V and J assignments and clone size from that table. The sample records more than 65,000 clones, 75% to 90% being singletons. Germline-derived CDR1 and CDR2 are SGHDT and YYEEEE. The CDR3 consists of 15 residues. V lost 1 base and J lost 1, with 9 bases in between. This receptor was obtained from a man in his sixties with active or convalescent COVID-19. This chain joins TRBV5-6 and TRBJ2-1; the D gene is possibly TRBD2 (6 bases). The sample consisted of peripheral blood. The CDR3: CASSLRRESYNEQFF. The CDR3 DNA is TGTGCCAGCAGCTTGAGGCGGGAATCCTACAATGAGCAGTTCTTC.